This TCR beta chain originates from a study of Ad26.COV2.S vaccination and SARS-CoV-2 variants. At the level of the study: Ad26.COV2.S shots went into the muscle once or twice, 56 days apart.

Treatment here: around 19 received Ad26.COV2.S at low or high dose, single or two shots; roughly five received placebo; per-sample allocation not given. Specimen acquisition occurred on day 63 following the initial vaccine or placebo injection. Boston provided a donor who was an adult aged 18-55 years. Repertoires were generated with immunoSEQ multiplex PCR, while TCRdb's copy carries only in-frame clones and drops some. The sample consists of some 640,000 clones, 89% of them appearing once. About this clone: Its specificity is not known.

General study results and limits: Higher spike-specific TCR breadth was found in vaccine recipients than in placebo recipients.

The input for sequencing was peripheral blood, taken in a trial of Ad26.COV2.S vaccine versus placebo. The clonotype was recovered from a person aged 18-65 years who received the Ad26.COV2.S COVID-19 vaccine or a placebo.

The CDR3 sequence: CATSRADDIYGYTF. CDR3 coding DNA: TGTGCCACCAGCAGAGCCGACGACATCTATGGCTACACCTTC. The V gene is TRBV15, the J gene TRBJ1-2; no reliable D call. The germline CDR1 and CDR2 sequences are LNHNV and YYDKDF (reference sequence). The ends were cut back, 1 base at V and 4 bases at J, with 10 bases in the middle. The CDR3 totals 14 residues.